The 2 T cell receptor beta chains presented below share a single source sample, sequenced in a study of Graves' ophthalmopathy and Graves' hyperthyroidism. Transcripts of RNA were the source for amplifying TCR beta CDR3 regions. HTBI primers were used in a first-round RT-PCR, which preceded a second-round multiplex PCR. TCRdb reprocessed the multiplex PCR reads with MiXCR, giving one entry per CDR3 protein. The sample shows 400,000 or so distinct CDR3 sequences, approximately 18% of them seen only once. Sample: peripheral blood. Source of these receptors: an adult woman with stable Graves' hyperthyroidism.

The sample holds many counts of this clonotype. This chain uses TRBV20-1 with TRBJ2-5; 9 nucleotides align to TRBD2. Germline V gene data show CDR1 as DFQATT and CDR2 as SNEGSKA (reference sequence). Trimming took 5 bases from V and 0 from J; bases not matched to a gene: 7. The CDR3 runs to 15 residues. CDR3 nucleotides: TGCAGTGCTGCCGACGGACTAGCGAACCAAGAGACCCAGTACTTC. Its protein is CSAADGLANQETQYF.

The CDR3 spells CASSIVHARKQPQHF. The CDR3 coding sequence is TGTGCCAGTAGTATAGTGCACGCCAGAAAACAGCCCCAGCATTTT. V and J are TRBV19 and TRBJ1-5; no firm D call. CDR3 length equals 15 residues. The ends were cut back, 1 base at V and 7 bases at J, with 14 bases in the middle. Germline V gene lookup returns CDR1 LNHDA and CDR2 SQIVND (reference sequence).